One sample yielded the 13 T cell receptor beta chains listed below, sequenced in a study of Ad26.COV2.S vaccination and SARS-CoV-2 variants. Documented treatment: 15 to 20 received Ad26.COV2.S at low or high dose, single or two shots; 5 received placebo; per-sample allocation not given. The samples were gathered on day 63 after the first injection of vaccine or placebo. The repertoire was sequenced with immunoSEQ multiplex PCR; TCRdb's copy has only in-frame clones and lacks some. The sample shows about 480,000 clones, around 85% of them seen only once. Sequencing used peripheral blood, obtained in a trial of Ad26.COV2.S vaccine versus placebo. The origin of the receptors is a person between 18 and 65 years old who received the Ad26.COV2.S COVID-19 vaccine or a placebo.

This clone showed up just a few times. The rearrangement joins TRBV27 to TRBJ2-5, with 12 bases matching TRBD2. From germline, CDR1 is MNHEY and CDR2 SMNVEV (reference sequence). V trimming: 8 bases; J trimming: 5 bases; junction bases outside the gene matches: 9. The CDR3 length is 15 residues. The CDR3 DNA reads TGTGCCAGCGGAATGACTAGCGGGAGATGGGAGACCCAGTACTTC. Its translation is CASGMTSGRWETQYF.

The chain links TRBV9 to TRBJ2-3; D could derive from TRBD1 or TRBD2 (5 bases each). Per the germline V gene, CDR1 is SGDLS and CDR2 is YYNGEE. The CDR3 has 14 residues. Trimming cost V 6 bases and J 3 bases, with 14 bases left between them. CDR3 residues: CASTYDGTTDTQYF. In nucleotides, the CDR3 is TGTGCCAGCACTTACGACGGGACGACAGATACGCAGTATTTT.

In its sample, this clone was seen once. The CDR3 region is CASRAWGALNTEAFF. The CDR3, as DNA: TGTGCCAGCAGGGCCTGGGGAGCATTGAACACTGAAGCTTTCTTT. The chain carries TRBV6-5 and TRBJ1-1; D unresolved. CDR1 MNHEY and CDR2 SVGAGI come from the germline V gene. The CDR3 has 15 amino acids. Between the trimmed V and J ends, which lost 6 bases and 0 bases, there was a span of 14 bases.

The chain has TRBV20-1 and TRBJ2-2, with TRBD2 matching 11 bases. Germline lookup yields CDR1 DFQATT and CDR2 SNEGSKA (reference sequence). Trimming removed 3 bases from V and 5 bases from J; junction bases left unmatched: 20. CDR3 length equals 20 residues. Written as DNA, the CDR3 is TGCAGTGCTAGTGCGTCGGGACTAGCGGCCTCCATAAAATCTACCGGGGAGCTGTTTTTT. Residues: CSASASGLAASIKSTGELFF.

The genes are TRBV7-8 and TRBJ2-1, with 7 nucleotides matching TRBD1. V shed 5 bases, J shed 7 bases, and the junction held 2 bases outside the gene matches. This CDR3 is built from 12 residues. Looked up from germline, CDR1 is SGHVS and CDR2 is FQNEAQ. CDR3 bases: TGTGCCAGCAGCGACAGGGCTAATGAGCAGTTCTTC. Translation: CASSDRANEQFF.

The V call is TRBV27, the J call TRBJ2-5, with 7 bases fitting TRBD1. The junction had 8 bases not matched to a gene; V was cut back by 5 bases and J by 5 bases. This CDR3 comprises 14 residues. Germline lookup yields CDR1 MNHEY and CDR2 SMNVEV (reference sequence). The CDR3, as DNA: TGTGCCAGCAGTCCAGCGACAGGGCGGGAGACCCAGTACTTC. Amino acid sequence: CASSPATGRETQYF.

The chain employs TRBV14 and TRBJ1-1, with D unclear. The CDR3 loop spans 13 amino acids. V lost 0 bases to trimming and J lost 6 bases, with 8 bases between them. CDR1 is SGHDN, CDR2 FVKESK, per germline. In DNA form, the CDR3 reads TGTGCCAGCAGCCAAGATCCGCGCGCTGAAGCTTTCTTT. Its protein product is CASSQDPRAEAFF. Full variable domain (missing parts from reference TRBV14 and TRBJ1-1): EAGVTQFPSHSVIEKGQTVTLRCDPISGHDNLYWYRRVMGKEIKFLLHFVKESKQDESGMPNNRFLAERTGGTYSTLKVQPAELEDSGVYFCASSQDPRAEAFFGQGTRLTVV.

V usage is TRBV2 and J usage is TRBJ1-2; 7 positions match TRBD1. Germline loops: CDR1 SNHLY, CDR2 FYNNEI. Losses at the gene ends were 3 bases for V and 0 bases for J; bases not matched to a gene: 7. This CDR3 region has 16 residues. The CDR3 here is CASSDRGQPSNYGYTF. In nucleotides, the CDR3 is TGTGCCAGCAGTGATCGGGGACAGCCCTCTAACTATGGCTACACCTTC.

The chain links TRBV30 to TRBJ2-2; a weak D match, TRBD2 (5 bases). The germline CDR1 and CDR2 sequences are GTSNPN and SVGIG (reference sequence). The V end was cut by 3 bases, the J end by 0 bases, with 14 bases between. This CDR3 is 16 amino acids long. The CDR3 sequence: CAWRTLGASNTGELFF. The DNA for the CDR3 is TGTGCCTGGAGAACCCTGGGAGCCTCGAACACCGGGGAGCTGTTTTTT.

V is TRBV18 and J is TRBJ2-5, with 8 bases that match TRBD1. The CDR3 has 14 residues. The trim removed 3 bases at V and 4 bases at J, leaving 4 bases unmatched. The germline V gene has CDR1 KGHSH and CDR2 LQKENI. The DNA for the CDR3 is TGTGCCAGCTCACCCCAACAGGGGGGAGAGACCCAGTACTTC. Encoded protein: CASSPQQGGETQYF.

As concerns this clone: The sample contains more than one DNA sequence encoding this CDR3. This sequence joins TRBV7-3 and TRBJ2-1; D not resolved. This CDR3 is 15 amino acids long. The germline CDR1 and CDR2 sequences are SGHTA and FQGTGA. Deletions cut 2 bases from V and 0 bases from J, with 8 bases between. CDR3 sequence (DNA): TGTGCCAGCAGCTTATCTGAAGGCTCCTACAATGAGCAGTTCTTC. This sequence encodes CASSLSEGSYNEQFF.

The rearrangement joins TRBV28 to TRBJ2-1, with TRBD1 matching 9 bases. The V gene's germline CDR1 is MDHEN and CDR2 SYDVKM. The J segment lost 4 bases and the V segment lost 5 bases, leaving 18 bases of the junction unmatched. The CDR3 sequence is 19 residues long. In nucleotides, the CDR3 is TGTGCCAGCAGTCTACTTTACCTATGGGACAGGGTGAGTTACAATGAGCAGTTCTTC. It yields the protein CASSLLYLWDRVSYNEQFF.

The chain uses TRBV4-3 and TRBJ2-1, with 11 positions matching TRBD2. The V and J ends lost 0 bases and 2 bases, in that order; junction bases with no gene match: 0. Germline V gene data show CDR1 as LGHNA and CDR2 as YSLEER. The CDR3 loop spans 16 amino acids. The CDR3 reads CASSQELAGAYNEQFF. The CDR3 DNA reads TGCGCCAGCAGCCAAGAACTAGCGGGGGCCTACAATGAGCAGTTCTTC.